This T cell receptor (beta chain) comes out of a study of blood T cell repertoires in COVID-19. V dropped 0 bases and J dropped 3 bases, with 10 bases sitting between them. Germline V gene lookup returns CDR1 SGHDT and CDR2 YYEEEE. The length of the CDR3 is 15 residues. This clone was recorded only once. The data were produced by immunoSEQ multiplex PCR, yet TCRdb's version contains in-frame clones alone and is incomplete. This table has hundreds of thousands of clones, approximately 88% appearing once. This TCR derives from a woman aged 40 to 50 with acute COVID-19. This chain links TRBV5-6 with TRBJ1-3; D is possibly TRBD1 (6 bases). The sequenced sample consisted of PBMCs or T cells enriched from blood (not recorded which). CDR3 region: CASSLGAGDGNTIYF. CDR3 in DNA: TGTGCCAGCAGCTTGGGGGCAGGGGATGGAAACACCATATATTTT.